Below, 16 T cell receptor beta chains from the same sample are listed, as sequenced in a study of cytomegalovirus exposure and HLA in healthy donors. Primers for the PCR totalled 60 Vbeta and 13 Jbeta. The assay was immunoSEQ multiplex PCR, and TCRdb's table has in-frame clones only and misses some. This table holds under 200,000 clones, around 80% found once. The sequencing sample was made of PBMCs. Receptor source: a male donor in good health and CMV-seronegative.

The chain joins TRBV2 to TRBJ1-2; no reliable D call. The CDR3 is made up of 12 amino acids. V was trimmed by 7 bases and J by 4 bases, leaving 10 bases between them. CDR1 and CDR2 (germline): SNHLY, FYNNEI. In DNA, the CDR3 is TGTGCCAGCACACTAATCCGCTATGGCTACACCTTC. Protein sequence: CASTLIRYGYTF.

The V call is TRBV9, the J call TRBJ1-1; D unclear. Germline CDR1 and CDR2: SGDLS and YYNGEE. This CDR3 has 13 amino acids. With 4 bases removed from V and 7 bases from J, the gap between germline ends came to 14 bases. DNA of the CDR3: TGTGCCAGCAGCCTCCTGACTGGGAGTGAAGCTTTCTTT. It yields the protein CASSLLTGSEAFF.

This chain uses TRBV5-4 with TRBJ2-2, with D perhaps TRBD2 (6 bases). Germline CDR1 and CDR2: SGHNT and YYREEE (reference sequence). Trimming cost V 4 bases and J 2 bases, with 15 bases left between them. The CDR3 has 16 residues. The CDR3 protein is CASSRGSGVNTGELFF. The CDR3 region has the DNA TGTGCCAGCAGCCGAGGGTCGGGGGTTAACACCGGGGAGCTGTTTTTT.

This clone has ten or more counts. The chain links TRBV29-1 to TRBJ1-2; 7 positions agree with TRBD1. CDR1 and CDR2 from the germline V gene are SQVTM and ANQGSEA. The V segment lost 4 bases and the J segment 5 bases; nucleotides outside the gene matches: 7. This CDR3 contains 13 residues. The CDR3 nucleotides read TGCAGCGTTGCCACAGGGGTAGGGTATGGCTACACCTTC. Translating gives CSVATGVGYGYTF.

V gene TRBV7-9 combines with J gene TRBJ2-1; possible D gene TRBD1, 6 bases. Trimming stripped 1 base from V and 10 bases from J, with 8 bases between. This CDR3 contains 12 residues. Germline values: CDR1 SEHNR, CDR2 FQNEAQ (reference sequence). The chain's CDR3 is CASSLEGGEQFF. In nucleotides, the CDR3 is TGTGCCAGCAGCTTAGAAGGGGGAGAGCAGTTCTTC. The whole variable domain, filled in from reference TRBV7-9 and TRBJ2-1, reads DTGVSQNPRHKITKRGQNVTFRCDPISEHNRLYWYRQTLGQGPEFLTYFQNEAQLEKSRLLSDRFSAERPKGSFSTLEIQRTEQGDSAMYLCASSLEGGEQFFGPGTRLTVL.

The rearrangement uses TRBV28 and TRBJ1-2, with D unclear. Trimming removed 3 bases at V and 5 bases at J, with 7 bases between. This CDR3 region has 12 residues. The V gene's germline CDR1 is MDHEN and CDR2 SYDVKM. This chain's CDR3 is CASSLVQYGYTF. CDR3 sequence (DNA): TGTGCCAGCAGTTTGGTACAGTATGGCTACACCTTC.

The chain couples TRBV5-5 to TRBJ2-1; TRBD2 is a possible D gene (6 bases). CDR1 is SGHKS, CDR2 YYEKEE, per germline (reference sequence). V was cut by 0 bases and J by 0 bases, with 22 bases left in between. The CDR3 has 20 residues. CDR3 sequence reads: CASSLGLAAFRTSSYNEQFF. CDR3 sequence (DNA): TGTGCCAGCAGCTTGGGTTTAGCGGCTTTTCGAACTAGCTCCTACAATGAGCAGTTCTTC.

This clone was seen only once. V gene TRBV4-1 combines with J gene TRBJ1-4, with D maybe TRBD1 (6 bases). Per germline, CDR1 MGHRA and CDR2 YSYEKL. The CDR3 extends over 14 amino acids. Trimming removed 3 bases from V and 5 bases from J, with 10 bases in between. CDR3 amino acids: CASSQAGENEKLFF. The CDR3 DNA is TGCGCCAGCAGCCAGGCAGGGGAAAATGAAAAACTGTTTTTT.

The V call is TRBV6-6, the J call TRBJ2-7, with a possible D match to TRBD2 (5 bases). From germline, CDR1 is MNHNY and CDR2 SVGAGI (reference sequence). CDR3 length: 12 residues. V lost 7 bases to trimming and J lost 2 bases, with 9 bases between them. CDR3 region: CASTSGTYEQYF. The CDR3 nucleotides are TGTGCCAGCACCAGCGGAACCTACGAGCAGTACTTC.

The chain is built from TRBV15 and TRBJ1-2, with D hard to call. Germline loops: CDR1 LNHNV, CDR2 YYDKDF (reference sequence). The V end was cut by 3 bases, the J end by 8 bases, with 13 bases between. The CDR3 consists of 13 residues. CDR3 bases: TGTGCCACCAGCAGGGATCATCTAGGAGGCTACACCTTC. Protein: CATSRDHLGGYTF.

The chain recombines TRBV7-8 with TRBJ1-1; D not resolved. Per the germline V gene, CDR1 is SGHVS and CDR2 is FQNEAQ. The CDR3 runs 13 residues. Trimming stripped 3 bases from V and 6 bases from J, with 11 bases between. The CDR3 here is CASSFREGPEAFF. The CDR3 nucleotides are TGTGCCAGCAGCTTTAGAGAGGGCCCTGAAGCTTTCTTT.

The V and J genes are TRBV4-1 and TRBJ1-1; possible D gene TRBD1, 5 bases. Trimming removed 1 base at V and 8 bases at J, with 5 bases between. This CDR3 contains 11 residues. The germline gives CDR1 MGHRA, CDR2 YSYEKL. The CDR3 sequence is CASSQAGEAFF. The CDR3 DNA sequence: TGCGCCAGCAGCCAAGCAGGGGAAGCTTTCTTT.

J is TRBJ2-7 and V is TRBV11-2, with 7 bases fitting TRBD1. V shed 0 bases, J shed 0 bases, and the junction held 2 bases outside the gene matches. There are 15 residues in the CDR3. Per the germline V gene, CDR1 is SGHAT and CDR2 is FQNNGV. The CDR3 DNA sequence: TGTGCCAGCAGCTTAGATGCAGGGGGCTCCTACGAGCAGTACTTC. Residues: CASSLDAGGSYEQYF.

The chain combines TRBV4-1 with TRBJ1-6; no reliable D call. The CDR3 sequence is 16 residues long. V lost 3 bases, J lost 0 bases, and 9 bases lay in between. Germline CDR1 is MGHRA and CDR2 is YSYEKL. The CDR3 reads CASSHATVSYNSPLHF. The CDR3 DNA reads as TGCGCCAGCAGCCACGCCACGGTCTCCTATAATTCACCCCTCCACTTT.

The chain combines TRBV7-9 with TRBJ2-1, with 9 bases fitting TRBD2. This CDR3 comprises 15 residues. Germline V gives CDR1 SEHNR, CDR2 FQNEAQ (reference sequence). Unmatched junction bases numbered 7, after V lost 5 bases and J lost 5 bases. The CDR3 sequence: CASSTTSGPDNEQFF. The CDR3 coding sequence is TGTGCCAGCAGCACCACTAGCGGGCCTGACAATGAGCAGTTCTTC.

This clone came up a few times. DNA for the CDR3: TGTGCCAGCAGTGCGGTCTATCGCACAGATACGCAGTATTTT. This gives the protein CASSAVYRTDTQYF. This chain joins TRBV2 and TRBJ2-3; no reliable D call. Trimming stripped 4 bases from V and 1 base from J, with 9 bases between. Looked up from germline, CDR1 is SNHLY and CDR2 is FYNNEI. This CDR3 is built from 14 residues. Full variable domain (missing parts from reference TRBV2 and TRBJ2-3): EPEVTQTPSHQVTQMGQEVILRCVPISNHLYFYWYRQILGQKVEFLVSFYNNEISEKSEIFDDQFSVERPDGSNFTLKIRSTKLEDSAMYFCASSAVYRTDTQYFGPGTRLTVL.